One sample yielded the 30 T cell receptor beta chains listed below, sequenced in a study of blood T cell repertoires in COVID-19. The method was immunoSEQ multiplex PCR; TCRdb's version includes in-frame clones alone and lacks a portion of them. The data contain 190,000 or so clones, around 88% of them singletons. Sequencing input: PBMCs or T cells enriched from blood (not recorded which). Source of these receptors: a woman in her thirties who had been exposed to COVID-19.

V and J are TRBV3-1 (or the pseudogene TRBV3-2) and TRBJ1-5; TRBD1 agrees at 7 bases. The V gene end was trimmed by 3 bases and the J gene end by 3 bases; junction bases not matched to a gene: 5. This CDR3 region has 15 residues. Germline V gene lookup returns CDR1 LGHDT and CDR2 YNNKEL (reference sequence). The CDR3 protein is CASSQSTGDNQPQHF. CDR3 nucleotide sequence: TGTGCCAGCAGCCAGTCCACAGGGGACAATCAGCCCCAGCATTTT.

CDR3 sequence (DNA): TGCGCCAGCAGTGAGGAGTGGGAGGCCTATGGCTACACCTTC. Protein product: CASSEEWEAYGYTF. The V gene is TRBV10-1, the J gene TRBJ1-2; D uncertain. This CDR3 contains 14 residues. V dropped 2 bases and J dropped 4 bases, with 11 bases sitting between them. Germline V lookup: CDR1 WNHNN, CDR2 SYGVQD (reference sequence).

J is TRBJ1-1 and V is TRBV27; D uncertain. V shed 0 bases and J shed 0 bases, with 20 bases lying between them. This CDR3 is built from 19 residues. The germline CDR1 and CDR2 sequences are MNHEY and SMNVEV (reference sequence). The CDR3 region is CASSLSTVPVSRVNTEAFF. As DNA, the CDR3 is TGTGCCAGCAGTTTATCCACAGTGCCCGTCTCTCGAGTGAACACTGAAGCTTTCTTT.

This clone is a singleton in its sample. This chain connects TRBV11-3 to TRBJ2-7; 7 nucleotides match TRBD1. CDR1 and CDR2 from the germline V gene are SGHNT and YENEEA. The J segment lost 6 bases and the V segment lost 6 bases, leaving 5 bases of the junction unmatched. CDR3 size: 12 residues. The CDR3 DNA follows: TGTGCCAGCAGTCGACAGGGCGGCGAGCAGTACTTC. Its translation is CASSRQGGEQYF.

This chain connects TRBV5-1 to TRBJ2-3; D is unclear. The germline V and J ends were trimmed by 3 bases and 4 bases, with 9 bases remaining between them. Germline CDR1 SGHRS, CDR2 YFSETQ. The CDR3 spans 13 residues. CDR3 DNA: TGCGCCAGCAGCTCGCAGGCTCCAGATACGCAGTATTTT. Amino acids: CASSSQAPDTQYF.

The CDR3 coding sequence is TGTGCCAGCAGTTTCCGGGGAGGAACTGATTCACCCCTCCACTTT. It yields the protein CASSFRGGTDSPLHF. This chain joins TRBV27 and TRBJ1-6; D not certain. CDR1 is MNHEY and CDR2 is SMNVEV in the germline V gene (reference sequence). V was clipped by 3 bases and J by 8 bases, with 14 bases between them. The CDR3 runs to 15 residues.

CDR3 in DNA: TGTGCCAGTAGTATCGGGGGGAAGGAAAAACTGTTTTTT. Its translation is CASSIGGKEKLFF. V gene TRBV19 combines with J gene TRBJ1-4, with a weak D call TRBD1 (5 bases). This CDR3 spans 13 amino acids. V gave up 3 bases and J gave up 8 bases, with 10 bases separating them. The germline V gene has CDR1 LNHDA and CDR2 SQIVND (reference sequence).

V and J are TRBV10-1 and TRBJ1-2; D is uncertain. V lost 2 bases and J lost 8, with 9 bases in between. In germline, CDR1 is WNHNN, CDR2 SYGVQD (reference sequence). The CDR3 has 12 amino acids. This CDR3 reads CASSEEGGGYTF. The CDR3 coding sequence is TGCGCCAGCAGTGAGGAGGGTGGAGGCTACACCTTC.

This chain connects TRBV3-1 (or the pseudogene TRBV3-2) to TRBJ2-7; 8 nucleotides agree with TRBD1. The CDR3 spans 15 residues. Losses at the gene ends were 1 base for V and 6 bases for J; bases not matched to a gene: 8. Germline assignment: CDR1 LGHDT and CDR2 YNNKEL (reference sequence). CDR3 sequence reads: CASSQGRTGFFEQYF. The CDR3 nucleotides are TGTGCCAGCAGCCAAGGTAGGACAGGGTTTTTCGAGCAGTACTTC.

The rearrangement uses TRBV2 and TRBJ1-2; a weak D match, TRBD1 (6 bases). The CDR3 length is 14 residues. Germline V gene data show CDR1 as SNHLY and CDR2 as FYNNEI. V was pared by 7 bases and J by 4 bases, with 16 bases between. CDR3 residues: CASTKGQSGYGYTF. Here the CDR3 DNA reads TGTGCCAGCACTAAAGGACAGTCGGGCTATGGCTACACCTTC. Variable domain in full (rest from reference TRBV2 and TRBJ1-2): EPEVTQTPSHQVTQMGQEVILRCVPISNHLYFYWYRQILGQKVEFLVSFYNNEISEKSEIFDDQFSVERPDGSNFTLKIRSTKLEDSAMYFCASTKGQSGYGYTFGSGTRLTVV.

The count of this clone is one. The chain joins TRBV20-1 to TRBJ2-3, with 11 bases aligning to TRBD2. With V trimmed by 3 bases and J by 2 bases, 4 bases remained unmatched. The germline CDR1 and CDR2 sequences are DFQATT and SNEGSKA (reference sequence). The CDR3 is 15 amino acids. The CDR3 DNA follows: TGCAGTGCTAGTTCGACTAGCGGGGACACAGATACGCAGTATTTT. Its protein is CSASSTSGDTDTQYF.

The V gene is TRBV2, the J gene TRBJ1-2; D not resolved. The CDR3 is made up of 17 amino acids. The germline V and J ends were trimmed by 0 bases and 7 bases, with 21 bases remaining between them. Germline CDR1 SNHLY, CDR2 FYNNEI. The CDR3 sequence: CASSEARTRGARLGYTF. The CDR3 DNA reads TGTGCCAGCAGTGAAGCGCGAACACGGGGAGCTCGACTTGGCTACACCTTC. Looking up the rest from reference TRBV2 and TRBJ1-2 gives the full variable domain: EPEVTQTPSHQVTQMGQEVILRCVPISNHLYFYWYRQILGQKVEFLVSFYNNEISEKSEIFDDQFSVERPDGSNFTLKIRSTKLEDSAMYFCASSEARTRGARLGYTFGSGTRLTVV.

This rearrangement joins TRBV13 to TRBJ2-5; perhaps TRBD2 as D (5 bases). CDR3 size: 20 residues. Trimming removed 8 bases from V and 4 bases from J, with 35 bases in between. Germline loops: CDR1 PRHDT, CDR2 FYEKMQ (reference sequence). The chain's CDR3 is CASLRFKRFGDESWGETQYF. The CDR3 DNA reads TGTGCCAGCCTCCGGTTTAAGAGATTCGGGGATGAATCGTGGGGAGAGACCCAGTACTTC.

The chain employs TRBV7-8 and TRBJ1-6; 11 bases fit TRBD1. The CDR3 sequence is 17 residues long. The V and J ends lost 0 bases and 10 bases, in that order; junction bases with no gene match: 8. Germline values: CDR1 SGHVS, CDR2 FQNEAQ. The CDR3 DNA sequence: TGTGCCAGCAGCTTAGCAGGGACAGGGGGTTGGCAATCACCCCTCCACTTT. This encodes CASSLAGTGGWQSPLHF.

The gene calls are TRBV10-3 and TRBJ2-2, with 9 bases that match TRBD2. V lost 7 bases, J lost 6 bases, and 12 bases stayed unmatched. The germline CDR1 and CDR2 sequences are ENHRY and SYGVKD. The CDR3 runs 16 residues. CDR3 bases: TGTGCCATCACTGCGCATAGCGGGGGAACGGCCGGGGAGCTGTTTTTT. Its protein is CAITAHSGGTAGELFF.

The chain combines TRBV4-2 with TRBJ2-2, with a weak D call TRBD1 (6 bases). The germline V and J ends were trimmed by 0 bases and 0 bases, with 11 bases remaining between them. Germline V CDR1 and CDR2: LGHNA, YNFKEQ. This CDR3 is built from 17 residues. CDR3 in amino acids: CASSQDPSGANTGELFF. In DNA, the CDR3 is TGTGCCAGCAGCCAAGACCCGTCAGGGGCGAACACCGGGGAGCTGTTTTTT.

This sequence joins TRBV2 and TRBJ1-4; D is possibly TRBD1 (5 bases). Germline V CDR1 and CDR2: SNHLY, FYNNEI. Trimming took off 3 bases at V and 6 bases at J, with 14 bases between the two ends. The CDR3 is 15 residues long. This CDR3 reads CASSDVGRAHEKLFF. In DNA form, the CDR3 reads TGTGCCAGCAGTGACGTCGGCAGGGCTCATGAAAAACTGTTTTTT.

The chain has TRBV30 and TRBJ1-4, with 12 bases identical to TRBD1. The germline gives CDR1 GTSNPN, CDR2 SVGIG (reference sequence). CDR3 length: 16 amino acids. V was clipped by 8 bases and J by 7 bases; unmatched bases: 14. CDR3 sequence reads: CASDAGQGAMGEKLFF. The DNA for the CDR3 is TGTGCCAGCGACGCGGGACAGGGGGCCATGGGTGAAAAACTGTTTTTT.

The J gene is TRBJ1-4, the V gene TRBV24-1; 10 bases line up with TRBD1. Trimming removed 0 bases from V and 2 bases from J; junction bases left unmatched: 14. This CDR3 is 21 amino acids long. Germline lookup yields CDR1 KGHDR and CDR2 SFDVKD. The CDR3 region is CATSDLIYRDRGKGTNEKLFF. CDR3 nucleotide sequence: TGTGCCACCAGTGATTTGATTTACCGGGACAGGGGAAAAGGGACTAATGAAAAACTGTTTTTT.

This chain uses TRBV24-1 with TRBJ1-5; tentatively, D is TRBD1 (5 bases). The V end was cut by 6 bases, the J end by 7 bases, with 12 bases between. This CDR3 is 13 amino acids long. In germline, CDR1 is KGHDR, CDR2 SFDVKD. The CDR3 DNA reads TGTGCCACCAGTCTGCAGGGTGGGCAGCCCCAGCATTTT. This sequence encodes CATSLQGGQPQHF.

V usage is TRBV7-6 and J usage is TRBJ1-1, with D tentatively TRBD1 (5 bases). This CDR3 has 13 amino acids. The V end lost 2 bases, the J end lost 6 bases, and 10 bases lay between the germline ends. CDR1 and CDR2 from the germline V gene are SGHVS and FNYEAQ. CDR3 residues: CASSLIRAPEAFF. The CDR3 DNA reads TGTGCCAGCAGCTTAATCAGGGCCCCTGAAGCTTTCTTT.

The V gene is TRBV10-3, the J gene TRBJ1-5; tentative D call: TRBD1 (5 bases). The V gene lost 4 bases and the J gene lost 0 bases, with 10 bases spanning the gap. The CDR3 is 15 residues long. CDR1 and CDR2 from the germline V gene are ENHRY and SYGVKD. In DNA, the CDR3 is TGTGCCATCAGTGCGACAGACGGTAGCAATCAGCCCCAGCATTTT. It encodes CAISATDGSNQPQHF.

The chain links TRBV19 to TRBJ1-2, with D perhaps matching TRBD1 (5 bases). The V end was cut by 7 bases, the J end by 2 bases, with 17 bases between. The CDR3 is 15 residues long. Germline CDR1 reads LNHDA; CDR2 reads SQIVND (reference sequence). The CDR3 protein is CASTPAGVGNYGYTF. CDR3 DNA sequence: TGTGCCAGTACCCCGGCGGGGGTGGGGAACTATGGCTACACCTTC.

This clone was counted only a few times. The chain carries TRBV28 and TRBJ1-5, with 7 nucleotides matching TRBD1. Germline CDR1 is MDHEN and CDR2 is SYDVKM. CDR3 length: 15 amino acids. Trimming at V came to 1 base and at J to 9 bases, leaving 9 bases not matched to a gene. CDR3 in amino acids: CASSLLLVRGPPQHF. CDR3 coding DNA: TGTGCCAGCAGTTTATTGTTGGTGAGGGGGCCGCCCCAGCATTTT.

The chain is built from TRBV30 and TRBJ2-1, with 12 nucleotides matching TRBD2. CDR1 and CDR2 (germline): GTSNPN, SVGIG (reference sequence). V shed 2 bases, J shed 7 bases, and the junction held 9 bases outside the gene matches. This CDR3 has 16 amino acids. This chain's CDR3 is CAWSPILAGGLNEQFF. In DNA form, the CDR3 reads TGTGCCTGGAGTCCTATCCTAGCGGGGGGGCTGAATGAGCAGTTCTTC.

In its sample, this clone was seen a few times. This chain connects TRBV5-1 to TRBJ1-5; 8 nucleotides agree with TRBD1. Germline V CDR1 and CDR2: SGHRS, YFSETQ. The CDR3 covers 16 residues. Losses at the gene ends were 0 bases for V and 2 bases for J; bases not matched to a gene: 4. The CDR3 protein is CASSLGPTGGNQPQHF. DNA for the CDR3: TGCGCCAGCAGCTTGGGTCCGACAGGGGGCAATCAGCCCCAGCATTTT.

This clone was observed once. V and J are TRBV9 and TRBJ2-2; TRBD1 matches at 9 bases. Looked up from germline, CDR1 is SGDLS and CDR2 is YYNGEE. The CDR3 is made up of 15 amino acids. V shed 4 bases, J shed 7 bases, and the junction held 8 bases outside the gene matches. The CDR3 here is CASSLRDRDIGELFF. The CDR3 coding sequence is TGTGCCAGCAGCCTCCGGGACAGGGATATCGGGGAGCTGTTTTTT.

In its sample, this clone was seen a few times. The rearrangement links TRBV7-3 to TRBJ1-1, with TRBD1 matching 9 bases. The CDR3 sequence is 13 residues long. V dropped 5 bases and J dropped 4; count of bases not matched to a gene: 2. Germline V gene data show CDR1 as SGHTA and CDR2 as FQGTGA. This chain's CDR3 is CASSGQGSTEAFF. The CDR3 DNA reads TGTGCCAGCAGCGGACAGGGGAGCACTGAAGCTTTCTTT.

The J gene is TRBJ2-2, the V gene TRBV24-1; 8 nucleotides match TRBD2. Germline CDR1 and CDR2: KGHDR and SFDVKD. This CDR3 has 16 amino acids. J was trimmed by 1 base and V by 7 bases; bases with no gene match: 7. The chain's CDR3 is CATSSRGGRNTGELFF. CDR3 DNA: TGTGCCACCAGCAGTCGGGGGGGACGGAACACCGGGGAGCTGTTTTTT.

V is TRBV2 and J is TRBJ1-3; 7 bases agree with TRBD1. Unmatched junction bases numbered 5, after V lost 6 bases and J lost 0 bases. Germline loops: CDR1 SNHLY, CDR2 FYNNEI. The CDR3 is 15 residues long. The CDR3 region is CASSQDRLSGNTIYF. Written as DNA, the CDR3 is TGTGCCAGCAGCCAGGACAGGCTCTCTGGAAACACCATATATTTT.